The 18 T cell receptor beta chains reported below all come from one sample, sequenced in a study of post-analysis software for immune sequencing data. Study-wide results and limits: The study found TRBV5-6, TRBV5-1 and TRBV20-1 among 4 or 5 TRBV segments more frequent in patients than controls.

Unique molecular identifiers featured in each of the TCR beta cDNA libraries. Each CDR3 protein gets one entry after TCRdb re-called the PCR reads with MiXCR. This sample has 350,000 to 450,000 distinct CDR3 sequences, with roughly 38% found just once. These TCRs' antigens remain unknown. Material: blood. These receptor sequences come from a girl aged 2 to 10 with multiple sclerosis.

This clonotype was seen a few times. This chain links TRBV4-3 with TRBJ2-7; possible D gene TRBD2, 6 bases. The J call is doubtful: the DNA matches TRBJ2-5 better. Germline loops: CDR1 LGHNA, CDR2 YSLEER. The CDR3 runs to 13 residues. The CDR3 DNA follows: TGCGCCAGCAGCCAAGATTGGGGAGGGACCCAGTACTTC. Protein product: CASSQDWGGTQYF.

The CDR3 region has the DNA TGTGCCAGCAGTTTTAATAGTGGCAGGGAGACCCAGTACTTC. Amino acid sequence: CASSFNSGRETQYF. The chain employs TRBV12-3 or TRBV12-4 and TRBJ2-5; no reliable D call. CDR3 length equals 14 residues. The ends were cut back, 3 bases at V and 5 bases at J, with 13 bases in the middle.

This clonotype has just a few counts. The chain combines TRBV10-2 with TRBJ1-5, with D possibly TRBD1 on 6 matching bases. CDR1 and CDR2 (germline): WSHSY, SAAADI. The CDR3 runs 17 residues. V was pared by 2 bases and J by 2 bases, with 16 bases between. CDR3 sequence: CASSEGDTLVGNQPQHF. CDR3 DNA sequence: TGCGCCAGCAGTGAGGGGGACACTCTAGTGGGCAATCAGCCCCAGCATTTT.

This clonotype came up a few times. The CDR3 DNA sequence: TGCAGTGCGCTGATCCGGGACAGGGTTTATGGCTACACCTTC. It yields the protein CSALIRDRVYGYTF. The gene calls are TRBV20-1 and TRBJ1-2, with TRBD1 matching over 9 bases. The CDR3 is made up of 14 amino acids. Losses at the gene ends were 6 bases for V and 5 bases for J; bases not matched to a gene: 10. The germline V gene encodes CDR1 DFQATT and CDR2 SNEGSKA (reference sequence).

Regarding this clonotype: An end of the junction does not agree with germline; a read error may underlie this. The rearrangement links TRBV4-3 to TRBJ2-1; D may be TRBD1 or TRBD2 (5 bases each). Per the germline V gene, CDR1 is LGHNA and CDR2 is YSLEER. The CDR3 consists of 14 residues. The DNA of the CDR3 is TGCACCAGCAGCAGAGGGACGCGAACCAATGAGCAGTTCTTC. This sequence encodes CTSSRGTRTNEQFF.

This clonotype has only a few counts. The chain couples TRBV25-1 to TRBJ2-3; D not resolved. Trimming removed 7 bases at V and 0 bases at J, with 11 bases between. Germline-derived CDR1 and CDR2 are MGHDK and SYGVNS. The CDR3 has 14 residues. The CDR3 nucleotides read TGTGCCAGCACAGGCCCACTTAGCACAGATACGCAGTATTTT. Protein product: CASTGPLSTDTQYF.

This clonotype turned up a few times. The chain uses TRBV20-1 and TRBJ1-2; 9 bases fit TRBD1. The CDR3 spans 13 residues. The germline CDR1 and CDR2 sequences are DFQATT and SNEGSKA (reference sequence). J was trimmed by 1 base and V by 6 bases; bases with no gene match: 3. CDR3 DNA sequence: TGCAGTGCGCACAGGGGGCTTAACTATGGCTACACCTTC. Protein sequence: CSAHRGLNYGYTF.

This chain links TRBV7-2 with TRBJ2-4, with 16 bases fitting TRBD2. CDR3 size: 20 residues. After removal of 3 bases from V and 2 bases from J, the junction contained 10 bases not matched to a gene. Germline V lookup: CDR1 SGHTA, CDR2 FQGNSA. The CDR3 nucleotides read TGTGCCAGCAGCTTCACGGGACTAGCGGGGGGGCTTAGAACCAAAAACATTCAGTACTTC. This sequence encodes CASSFTGLAGGLRTKNIQYF.

The CDR3 loop reads CASSLTGQFYEQYF. The CDR3 nucleotides are TGTGCCAGCAGCTTAACGGGACAGTTCTACGAGCAGTACTTC. The chain is built from TRBV7-2 and TRBJ2-7, with 7 nucleotides matching TRBD1. V was pared by 2 bases and J by 3 bases, with 4 bases of the junction left unmatched. Per germline, CDR1 SGHTA and CDR2 FQGNSA. CDR3 length: 14 residues.

V usage is TRBV6-2 or TRBV6-3 and J usage is TRBJ2-7; TRBD1 agrees at 9 bases. V dropped 5 bases and J dropped 0; count of bases not matched to a gene: 20. This CDR3 comprises 20 residues. The germline gives CDR1 MNHEY, CDR2 SVGEGT. The CDR3 loop is CASSRRTPGQGVIPSYEQYF. Here the CDR3 DNA reads TGTGCCAGCAGTAGGCGAACTCCGGGACAGGGCGTTATTCCCTCCTACGAGCAGTACTTC.

J is TRBJ2-7 and V is TRBV7-2; D might be TRBD2 (5 bases). Trimming took off 10 bases at V and 3 bases at J, with 10 bases between the two ends. The CDR3 consists of 11 residues. Germline assignment: CDR1 SGHTA and CDR2 FQGNSA. Written as DNA, the CDR3 is TGTGCCACCGATGAGGGCTACGAGCAGTACTTC. Translation: CATDEGYEQYF.

As to this clonotype: Relative to the germline gene, one junction end is altered; a read error may explain this. The chain recombines TRBV18 with TRBJ2-7; D is ambiguous. The V gene's germline CDR1 is KGHSH and CDR2 LQKENI. The CDR3 is made up of 13 amino acids. Here the CDR3 reads CASSADEAYGQYF. The CDR3 DNA reads TGTGCCAGCTCAGCAGACGAAGCCTACGGGCAGTACTTC.

This chain uses TRBV6-1 with TRBJ1-2, with TRBD1 identical over 8 bases. Trimming cost V 5 bases and J 8 bases; bases outside gene matches: 19. CDR1 is MNHNS, CDR2 SASEGT, per germline. This CDR3 is built from 17 residues. The CDR3 region has the DNA TGTGCCAGCAGTAAGGTCAGACCCGTGACAGGGGATTACGGCTACACCTTC. Protein product: CASSKVRPVTGDYGYTF.

This clonotype was counted a few times. The J gene is TRBJ2-3, the V gene TRBV12-3 or TRBV12-4, with D possibly called TRBD1 or TRBD2 (5 bases each). The CDR3 has 14 amino acids. Trimming shortened V by 5 bases and J by 2 bases, and 11 bases separated the two germline ends. CDR3 region: CASSLGPLTDTQYF. The CDR3 bases are TGTGCCAGCAGTCTGGGACCACTCACAGATACGCAGTATTTT.

The chain has TRBV6-5 and TRBJ1-5, with a weak D call TRBD1 (6 bases). The CDR3 extends over 14 amino acids. Germline CDR1 reads MNHEY; CDR2 reads SVGAGI. Trimming pared 0 bases from V and 9 bases from J, leaving 12 bases between. The CDR3 loop is CASSYSQGMWPQHF. The CDR3 bases are TGTGCCAGCAGTTACTCGCAGGGGATGTGGCCCCAGCATTTT.

The V call is TRBV3-1, the J call TRBJ2-3; 12 bases are a match to TRBD2. V lost 3 bases and J lost 4; bases outside the gene matches: 14. The germline CDR1 and CDR2 sequences are LGHDT and YNNKEL (reference sequence). The CDR3 covers 19 residues. The chain's CDR3 is CASSQDSLPGLAGSDTQYF. CDR3 DNA sequence: TGTGCCAGCAGCCAGGACTCACTCCCGGGACTAGCGGGTTCAGATACGCAGTATTTT.

The gene calls are TRBV28 and TRBJ2-7, with 11 positions matching TRBD1. Germline V lookup: CDR1 MDHEN, CDR2 SYDVKM. The V and J ends lost 2 bases and 4 bases, in that order; junction bases with no gene match: 4. CDR3 length: 15 residues. CDR3 sequence: CASSLGGQGGYEQYF. The CDR3 coding sequence is TGTGCCAGCAGTTTAGGGGGACAGGGGGGGTACGAGCAGTACTTC.

The chain is built from TRBV7-2 and TRBJ2-1; 11 positions match TRBD1. The CDR3 is made up of 15 amino acids. CDR1 and CDR2 from the germline V gene are SGHTA and FQGNSA. Trimming at V came to 1 base and at J to 10 bases, leaving 6 bases not matched to a gene. CDR3 region: CASSLGGTGGAEQFF. The CDR3 nucleotides read TGTGCCAGCAGCTTAGGGGGGACAGGGGGGGCCGAGCAGTTCTTC.